This is a list of T cell receptor beta chains from one sample in a study of blood T cell repertoires in COVID-19. Profiled with immunoSEQ multiplex PCR; TCRdb holds only in-frame clones, not every one. This table has 200,000 to 300,000 clones, over 75% appearing once. The specimen was peripheral blood. These receptors were obtained from a man aged 25-40 years who had recovered from COVID-19. CDR3s include the opening cysteine and the closing phenylalanine or tryptophan. The D gene is left open where the match is weak. Clone size, where shown, is once, few, many, or a class for clones that have expanded.

j_call v_call d_call clone_size cdr3_nt cdr3_aa
TRBJ2-5 TRBV27 . once TGTGCCAGCAGCCAAGGAGTGAGGCCCCCTGGGGAGACCCAGTACTTC CASSQGVRPPGETQYF
TRBJ2-5 TRBV27 TRBD1 . TGTGCCAGCAGTTATACCGGGACAGCACAAGAGACCCAGTACTTC CASSYTGTAQETQYF
TRBJ1-1 TRBV10-3 . . TGTGCCATCAGTGGAGTGCAGAACACTGAAGCTTTCTTT CAISGVQNTEAFF
TRBJ1-2 TRBV7-9 TRBD1 . TGTGCCAGCAGCGGGACCGGGACAGGTTTGGCTAACTATGGCTACACCTTC CASSGTGTGLANYGYTF
TRBJ1-1 TRBV5-5 TRBD1 . TGTGCCAGCAGAGGACGGGACAGGGAGAACACTGAAGCTTTCTTT CASRGRDRENTEAFF
TRBJ2-2 TRBV6-5 TRBD2 . TGTGCCAGCAGGGCGGGGGCGAACACCGGGGAGCTGTTTTTT CASRAGANTGELFF
TRBJ2-2 TRBV4-2 TRBD2 . TGTGCCAGCAGCCAACTACTAGCGGGGGGCCGGAACACCGGGGAGCTGTTTTTT CASSQLLAGGRNTGELFF
TRBJ2-4 TRBV11-2 . . TGTGCCAGCAGCTTAGGCCAGGGGTTGATGGCCAAAAACATTCAGTACTTC CASSLGQGLMAKNIQYF
TRBJ1-5 TRBV10-3 TRBD1 . TGTGCCATCAGTTCGGGACAGGGGAGTCAGCCCCAGCATTTT CAISSGQGSQPQHF
TRBJ1-1 TRBV7-2 . . TGTGCCAGCAGCTTAGAGGCAGGGCGGAACACTGAAGCTTTCTTT CASSLEAGRNTEAFF
TRBJ2-7 TRBV6-5 . . TGTGCCAGCAGGCAATCCGGGACACACCCCTACGAGCAGTACTTC CASRQSGTHPYEQYF
TRBJ2-5 TRBV10-2 TRBD1 . TGCGCCAGCAGTGCGGACAGGGGGCCGGGAAAGACCCAGTACTTC CASSADRGPGKTQYF
TRBJ2-3 TRBV7-8 TRBD1 . TGTGCCAGCAGCCCCCACCCCGTAGGTAGACAGGGACCAGATACGCAGTATTTT CASSPHPVGRQGPDTQYF
TRBJ2-7 TRBV2 . . TGTGCCACCACACCCCTAGCGAACTCCTACGAGCAGTACTTC CATTPLANSYEQYF
TRBJ1-5 TRBV11-2 . . TGTGCCAGCAGCCCTCTCCCAGGGAGCAATCAGCCCCAGCATTTT CASSPLPGSNQPQHF
TRBJ2-5 TRBV7-9 TRBD2 . TGTGCCAGCAGCTCCCCTAGCGGGGGGGGGCGGGAGACCCAGTACTTC CASSSPSGGGRETQYF
TRBJ2-5 TRBV10-1 . . TGCGCCAGCAGTGAGAGAGGGGGAGAGACCCAGTACTTC CASSERGGETQYF
TRBJ1-6 TRBV5-6 . . TGTGCCAGCAGCTTGGTCTCAGGGGCTTCACCCCTCCACTTT CASSLVSGASPLHF
TRBJ2-5 TRBV27 . . TGTGCCAGCAGTTTGGAATCGGGGACTGACGGAACCCAGTACTTC CASSLESGTDGTQYF
TRBJ1-6 TRBV3-1/TRBV3-2 TRBD1 . TGTGCCAGCAGCCCGACGGACAGGGCTAATTCACCCCTCCACTTT CASSPTDRANSPLHF
TRBJ2-7 TRBV11-2 . . TGTGCCAGCACCCTAAGTCGGGGGTCTGCCTACGAGCAGTACTTC CASTLSRGSAYEQYF
TRBJ1-2 TRBV27 TRBD1 . TGTGCCAGCAGCACAGGGGGCTGGAACTATGGCTACACCTTC CASSTGGWNYGYTF
TRBJ1-1 TRBV10-3 . . TGTGCCATCATGCGGTTAATGAACACTGAAGCTTTCTTT CAIMRLMNTEAFF
TRBJ2-1 TRBV7-3 TRBD1 . TGTGCCAGCAGCCAATACAGGGGGGATTACAATGAGCAGTTCTTC CASSQYRGDYNEQFF
TRBJ1-6 TRBV7-3 . . TGTGCCAGCAGCTTACGGGGTGGAGGTAATTCACCCCTCCACTTT CASSLRGGGNSPLHF
TRBJ2-3 TRBV7-9 . . TGTGCCAGCAGCTTATCGTGGGGCTCGCCGCGCGGAGATACGCAGTATTTT CASSLSWGSPRGDTQYF
TRBJ2-2 TRBV10-2 . . TGCGCCAGCAGCCTGGGACAACTCACCGGGGAGCTGTTTTTT CASSLGQLTGELFF
TRBJ1-6 TRBV19 TRBD1 . TGTGCCAGTAGTGGACAGGGAGGTCTTTCACCCCTCCACTTT CASSGQGGLSPLHF
TRBJ2-3 TRBV19 . . TGTGCCAGTACCCTTAGGGGCATCACAGATACGCAGTATTTT CASTLRGITDTQYF
TRBJ2-5 TRBV6-5 TRBD2 . TGTGCCACCAAGACTAGCGGGGTAGAGACCCAGTACTTC CATKTSGVETQYF
TRBJ2-1 TRBV3-1/TRBV3-2 . . TGTGCCAGCAGCCAAGACTTAACCTACAATGAGCAGTTCTTC CASSQDLTYNEQFF